This T cell receptor (beta chain) is drawn from a study of cytomegalovirus exposure and HLA in healthy donors. This clone was detected only once. The CDR3 spans 15 residues. Germline-derived CDR1 and CDR2 are SGDLS and YYNGEE. V lost 7 bases and J lost 5; bases outside the gene matches: 12. PCR was performed using 60 Vbeta and 13 Jbeta primers. Sequencing used immunoSEQ multiplex PCR; TCRdb keeps in-frame clones, though not all of them. Here the sample spans about 140,000 clones, around 75% being singletons. The rearrangement joins TRBV9 to TRBJ1-5, with TRBD1 matching over 7 bases. Sequenced material: PBMCs. This sequence was found in a female donor in good health and CMV-seronegative. In nucleotides, the CDR3 is TGTGCCAGCGCCCAAGGGCAGGGGGAATATCAGCCCCAGCATTTT. It codes for CASAQGQGEYQPQHF. The full variable domain, with the rest looked up from reference TRBV9 and TRBJ1-5, is DSGVTQTPKHLITATGQRVTLRCSPRSGDLSVYWYQQSLDQGLQFLIQYYNGEERAKGNILERFSAQQFPDLHSELNLSSLELGDSALYFCASAQGQGEYQPQHFGDGTRLSIL.